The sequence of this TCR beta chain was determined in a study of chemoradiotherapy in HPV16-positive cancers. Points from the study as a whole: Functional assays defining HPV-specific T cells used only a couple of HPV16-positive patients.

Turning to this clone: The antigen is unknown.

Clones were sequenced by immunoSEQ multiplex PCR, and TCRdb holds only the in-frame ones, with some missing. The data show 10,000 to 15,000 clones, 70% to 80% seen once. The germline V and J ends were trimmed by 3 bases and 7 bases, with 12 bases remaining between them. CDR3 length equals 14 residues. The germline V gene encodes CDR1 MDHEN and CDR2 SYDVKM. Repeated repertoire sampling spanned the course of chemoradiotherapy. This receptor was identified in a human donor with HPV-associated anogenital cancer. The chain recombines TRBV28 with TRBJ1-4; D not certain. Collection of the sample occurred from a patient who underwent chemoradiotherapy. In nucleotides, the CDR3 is TGTGCCAGCAGTTTTTACGGCGGAGGTGAAAAACTGTTTTTT. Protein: CASSFYGGGEKLFF.